This TCR beta chain was obtained from a study of blood T cell repertoires in COVID-19. As for the study in general: Sources were T cells, B-cell-depleted T cells, or PBMCs; the material itself was cDNA or gDNA.

This CDR3 is 16 amino acids long. CDR1 is SGHAT, CDR2 FQNNGV, per germline. J gave up 0 bases and V 1 base, and 2 bases lay outside the gene matches. Original processing notes: Researchers report that nucleated cell counts were estimated from reference gene primer amplification. Profiling relied on immunoSEQ multiplex PCR, and the TCRdb table lists in-frame clones only, not all of them. V, J and clone size derive from that table, while D and trimming were established from the DNA sequence. This repertoire shows 140,000 to 150,000 clones, 75% to 90% found once; its top ten account for 8%. This sequence was found in a woman aged 55-70 years with COVID-19, enrolled during active disease. The chain employs TRBV11-2 and TRBJ1-4; 7 nucleotides match TRBD1. Sequenced sample: peripheral blood. The CDR3 DNA sequence: TGTGCCAGCAGCTTAGGACAGGGTGCAACTAATGAAAAACTGTTTTTT. Translation gives CASSLGQGATNEKLFF.